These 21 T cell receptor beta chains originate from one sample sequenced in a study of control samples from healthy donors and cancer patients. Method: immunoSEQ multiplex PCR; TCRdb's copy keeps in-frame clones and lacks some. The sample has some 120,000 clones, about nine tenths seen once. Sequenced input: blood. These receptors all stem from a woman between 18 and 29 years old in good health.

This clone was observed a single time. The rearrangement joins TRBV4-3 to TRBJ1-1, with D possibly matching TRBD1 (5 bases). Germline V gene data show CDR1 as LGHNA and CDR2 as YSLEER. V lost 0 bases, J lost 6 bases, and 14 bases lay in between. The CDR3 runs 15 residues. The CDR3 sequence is CASSQDLTDRPEAFF. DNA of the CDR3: TGCGCCAGCAGCCAAGATCTAACAGACAGACCTGAAGCTTTCTTT.

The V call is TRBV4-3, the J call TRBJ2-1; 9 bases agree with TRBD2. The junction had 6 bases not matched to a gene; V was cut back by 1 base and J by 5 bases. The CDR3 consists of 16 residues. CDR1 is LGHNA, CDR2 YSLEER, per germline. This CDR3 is CASSQGSGRSNNEQFF. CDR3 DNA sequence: TGCGCCAGCAGCCAAGGTAGCGGGAGAAGTAACAATGAGCAGTTCTTC.

The CDR3 here is CASRGGLHTEAFF. The CDR3 DNA reads as TGTGCCAGTAGAGGGGGGTTGCACACTGAAGCTTTCTTT. The gene calls are TRBV19 and TRBJ1-1; D is possibly TRBD1 (6 bases). Trimming shortened V by 6 bases and J by 3 bases, and 11 bases separated the two germline ends. The germline V gene has CDR1 LNHDA and CDR2 SQIVND (reference sequence). The CDR3 runs to 13 residues.

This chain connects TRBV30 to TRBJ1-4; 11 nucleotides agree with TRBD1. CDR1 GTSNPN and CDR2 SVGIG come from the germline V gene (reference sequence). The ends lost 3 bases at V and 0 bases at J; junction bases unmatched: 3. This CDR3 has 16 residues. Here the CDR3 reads CAWRGQGVATNEKLFF. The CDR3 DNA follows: TGTGCCTGGAGGGGACAGGGGGTTGCAACTAATGAAAAACTGTTTTTT.

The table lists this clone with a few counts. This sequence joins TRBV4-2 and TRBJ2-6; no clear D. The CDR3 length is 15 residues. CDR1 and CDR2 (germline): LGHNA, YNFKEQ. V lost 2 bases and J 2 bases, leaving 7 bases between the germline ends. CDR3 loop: CASSQPSTGANVLTF. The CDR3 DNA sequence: TGTGCCAGCAGCCAACCCTCCACTGGGGCCAACGTCCTGACTTTC.

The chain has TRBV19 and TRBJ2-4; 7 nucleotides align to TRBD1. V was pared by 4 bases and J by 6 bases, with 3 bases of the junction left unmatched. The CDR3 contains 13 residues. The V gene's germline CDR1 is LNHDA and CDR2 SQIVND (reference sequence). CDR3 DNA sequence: TGTGCCAGTAGTACCTACAGGGGAAACATTCAGTACTTC. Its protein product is CASSTYRGNIQYF.

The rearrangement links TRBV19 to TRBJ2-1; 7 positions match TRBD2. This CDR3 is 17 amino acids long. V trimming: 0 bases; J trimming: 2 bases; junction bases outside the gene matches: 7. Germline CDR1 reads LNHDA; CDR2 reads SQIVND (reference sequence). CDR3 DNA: TGTGCCAGTAGTATAGAGCTAGCGGTTGAACCCTACAATGAGCAGTTCTTC. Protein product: CASSIELAVEPYNEQFF.

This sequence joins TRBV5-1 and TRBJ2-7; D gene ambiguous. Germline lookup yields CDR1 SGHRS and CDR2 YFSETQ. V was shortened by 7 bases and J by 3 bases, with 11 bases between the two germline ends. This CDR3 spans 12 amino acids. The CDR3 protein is CASAGTSYEQYF. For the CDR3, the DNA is TGCGCCAGCGCAGGTACCAGCTACGAGCAGTACTTC.

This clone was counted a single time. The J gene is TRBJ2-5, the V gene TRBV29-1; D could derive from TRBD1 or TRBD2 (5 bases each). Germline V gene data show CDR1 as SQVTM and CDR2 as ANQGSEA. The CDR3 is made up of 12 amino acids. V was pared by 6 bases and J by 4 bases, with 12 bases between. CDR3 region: CSVGAPIETQYF. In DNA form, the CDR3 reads TGCAGCGTCGGGGCCCCCATAGAGACCCAGTACTTC.

The CDR3 here is CASSQGFRDAEAFF. The CDR3 nucleotides are TGCGCCAGCAGCCAAGGATTTCGGGACGCCGAAGCTTTCTTT. This chain connects TRBV4-3 to TRBJ1-1; D might be TRBD1 (5 bases). V dropped 1 base and J dropped 8 bases, with 14 bases sitting between them. This CDR3 has 14 amino acids. In germline, CDR1 is LGHNA, CDR2 YSLEER.

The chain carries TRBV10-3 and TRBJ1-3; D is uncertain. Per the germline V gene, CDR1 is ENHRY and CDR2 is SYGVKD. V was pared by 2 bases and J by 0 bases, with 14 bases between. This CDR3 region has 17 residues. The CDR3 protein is CAISEGQESPSGNTIYF. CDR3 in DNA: TGTGCCATCAGTGAGGGCCAAGAGAGTCCCTCTGGAAACACCATATATTTT.

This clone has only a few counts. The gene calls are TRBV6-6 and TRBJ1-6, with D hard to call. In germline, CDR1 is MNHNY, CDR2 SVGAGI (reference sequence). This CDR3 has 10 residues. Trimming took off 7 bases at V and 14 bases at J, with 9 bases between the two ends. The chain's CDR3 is CASKGISLHF. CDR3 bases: TGTGCCAGCAAGGGTATTTCCCTCCACTTT.

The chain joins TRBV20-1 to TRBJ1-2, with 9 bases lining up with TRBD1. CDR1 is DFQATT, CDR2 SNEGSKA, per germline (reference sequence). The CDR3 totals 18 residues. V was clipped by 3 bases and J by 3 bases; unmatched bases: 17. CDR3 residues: CSASPGTGIHTSYYGYTF. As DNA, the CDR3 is TGCAGTGCTAGTCCCGGGACAGGGATACATACCTCCTACTATGGCTACACCTTC.

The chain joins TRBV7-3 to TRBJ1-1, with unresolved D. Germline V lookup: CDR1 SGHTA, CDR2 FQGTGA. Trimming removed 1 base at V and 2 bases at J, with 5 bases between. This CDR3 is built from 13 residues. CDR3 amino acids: CASSLRANTEAFF. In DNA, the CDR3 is TGTGCCAGCAGCTTAAGAGCCAACACTGAAGCTTTCTTT.

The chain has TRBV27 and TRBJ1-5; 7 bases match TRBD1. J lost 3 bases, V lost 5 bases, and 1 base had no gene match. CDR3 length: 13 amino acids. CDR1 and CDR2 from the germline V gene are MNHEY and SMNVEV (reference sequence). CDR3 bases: TGTGCCAGCAGTACAGGGGTCAATCAGCCCCAGCATTTT. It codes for CASSTGVNQPQHF.

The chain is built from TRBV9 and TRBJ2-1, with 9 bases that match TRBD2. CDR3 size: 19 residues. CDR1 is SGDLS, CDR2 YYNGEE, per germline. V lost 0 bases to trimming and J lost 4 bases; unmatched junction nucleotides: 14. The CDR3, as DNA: TGTGCCAGCAGCGTAGCTACGGGTGGAGCGGGAGGCCCATACAATGAGCAGTTCTTC. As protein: CASSVATGGAGGPYNEQFF.

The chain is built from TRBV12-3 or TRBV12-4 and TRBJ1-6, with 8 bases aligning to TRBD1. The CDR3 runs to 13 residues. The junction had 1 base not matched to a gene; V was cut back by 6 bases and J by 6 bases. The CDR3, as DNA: TGTGCCAGCAGGGGACAGGCTAATTCACCCCTCCACTTT. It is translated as CASRGQANSPLHF.

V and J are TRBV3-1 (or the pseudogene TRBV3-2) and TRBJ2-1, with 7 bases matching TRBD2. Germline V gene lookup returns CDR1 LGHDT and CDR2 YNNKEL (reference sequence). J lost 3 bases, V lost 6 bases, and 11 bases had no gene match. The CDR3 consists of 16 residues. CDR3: CASSDNLWGGYNEQFF. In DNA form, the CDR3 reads TGTGCCAGCAGTGATAACCTTTGGGGGGGCTACAATGAGCAGTTCTTC.

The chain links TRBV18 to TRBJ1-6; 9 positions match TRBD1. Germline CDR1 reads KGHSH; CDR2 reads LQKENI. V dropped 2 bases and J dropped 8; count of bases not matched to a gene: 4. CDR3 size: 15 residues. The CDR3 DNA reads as TGTGCCAGCTCACCAATGGGACAGGGTCATTCACCCCTCCACTTT. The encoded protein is CASSPMGQGHSPLHF.

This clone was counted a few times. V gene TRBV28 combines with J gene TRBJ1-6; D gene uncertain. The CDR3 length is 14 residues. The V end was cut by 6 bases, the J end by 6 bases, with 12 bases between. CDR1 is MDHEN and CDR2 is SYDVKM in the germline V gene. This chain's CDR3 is CASRPTNPNSPLHF. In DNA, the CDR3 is TGTGCCAGCAGGCCGACAAACCCTAATTCACCCCTCCACTTT.

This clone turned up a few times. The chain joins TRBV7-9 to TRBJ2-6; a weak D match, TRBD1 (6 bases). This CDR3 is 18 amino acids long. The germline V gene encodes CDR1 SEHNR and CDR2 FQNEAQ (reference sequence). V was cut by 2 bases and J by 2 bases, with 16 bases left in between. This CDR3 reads CASSLPGQGLPGANVLTF. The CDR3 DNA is TGTGCCAGCAGCTTACCGGGACAAGGGCTCCCTGGGGCCAACGTCCTGACTTTC.